This is a list of T cell receptor beta chains from one sample in a study of early T cells in non-severe SARS-CoV-2 infection. One entry per CDR3 protein, called by TCRdb with MiXCR from the 5' RACE reads. The data contain about 71,000 distinct CDR3 sequences, around 13% of them seen just once; the ten biggest clones take up around 15%. The sample was whole blood. The origin of the receptors is an adult who was a healthcare worker with PCR-confirmed SARS-CoV-2 infection or an uninfected control (not recorded which). CDR3s include the opening cysteine and the closing phenylalanine or tryptophan. A D gene is named only where the DNA matches it firmly. Not every row has a clone size; where given, it reads once, few, many or a size class.

j_call clone_size d_call v_call cdr3_aa cdr3_nt
TRBJ2-5 few NA TRBV29-1 CSVTPRGRETQYF TGCAGCGTTACCCCCAGAGGGCGGGAGACCCAGTACTTC
TRBJ2-1 NA NA TRBV7-6 CASSLVPYNEQFF TGTGCCAGCAGCTTAGTGCCATACAATGAGCAGTTCTTC
TRBJ2-6 few NA TRBV9 CASSRGVYSGANVLTF TGTGCCAGCAGCCGCGGGGTCTACTCTGGGGCCAACGTCCTGACTTTC
TRBJ1-1 few NA TRBV20-1 CSARDGGLGSNTEAFF TGCAGTGCTAGAGATGGAGGGCTAGGGTCGAACACTGAAGCTTTCTTT
TRBJ1-1 NA NA TRBV5-1 CASSFPDTEAFF TGCGCCAGCAGCTTCCCTGACACTGAAGCTTTCTTT
TRBJ1-2 NA NA TRBV28 CASSTNPGSGYTF TGTGCCAGCAGCACCAACCCAGGGAGTGGCTACACCTTC
TRBJ2-1 few TRBD2 TRBV6-1 CASSGTSGGTRSYNEQFF TGTGCCAGCAGCGGGACTAGCGGGGGGACTAGGTCCTACAATGAGCAGTTCTTC
TRBJ2-3 many NA TRBV20-1 CSAIVMRAGALTDTQYF TGCAGTGCTATAGTGATGAGGGCGGGGGCCCTCACAGATACGCAGTATTTT
TRBJ2-2 few NA TRBV2 CARGTGNTGELFF TGTGCCAGGGGGACGGGGAACACCGGGGAGCTGTTTTTT
TRBJ2-7 few NA TRBV28 CASSVNLGYEQYF TGTGCCAGCAGTGTTAATCTTGGCTACGAGCAGTACTTC
TRBJ2-1 many NA TRBV4-2 CASSKTGQSSYNEQFF TGTGCCAGCAGTAAAACTGGACAAAGCTCCTACAATGAGCAGTTCTTC
TRBJ2-2 NA NA TRBV7-7 CASSLSQRTGELFF TGTGCCAGCAGCTTATCCCAGCGTACCGGGGAGCTGTTTTTT
TRBJ2-7 few TRBD1 TRBV19 CASSLGTGLGHEQYF TGTGCCAGTAGTCTGGGGACAGGGTTGGGACACGAGCAGTACTTC
TRBJ2-5 many TRBD2 TRBV5-1 CASSGGLAGQETQYF TGCGCCAGCAGCGGAGGACTAGCGGGGCAAGAGACCCAGTACTTC
TRBJ1-2 NA NA TRBV12-3/TRBV12-4 CASSAYRAGYTF TGTGCCAGCAGTGCATACAGGGCTGGCTACACCTTC
TRBJ1-1 NA TRBD1 TRBV28 CAITGGTEAFF TGTGCCATCACAGGGGGCACTGAAGCTTTCTTT
TRBJ2-1 NA NA TRBV29-1 CSVAVGGEQFF TGCAGCGTTGCCGTAGGAGGTGAGCAGTTCTTC
TRBJ1-2 few NA TRBV20-1 CSAGNSFYGYTF TGCAGTGCTGGCAACAGCTTCTATGGCTACACCTTC
TRBJ1-1 NA NA TRBV4-2 CASSQDISQTEAFF TGTGCCAGCAGCCAAGATATCAGCCAGACTGAAGCTTTCTTT
TRBJ1-6 NA NA TRBV9 CASSAAGSTLNSPLHF TGTGCCAGCAGCGCAGCAGGATCTACCCTTAATTCACCCCTCCACTTT
TRBJ2-3 few NA TRBV6-1 CASSELWSTDTQYF TGTGCCAGCAGTGAACTGTGGAGCACAGATACGCAGTATTTT
TRBJ2-5 many TRBD1 TRBV7-2 CASRGDRGFVETQYF TGTGCCAGCAGGGGGGACAGGGGTTTTGTGGAGACCCAGTACTTC
TRBJ2-3 NA NA TRBV29-1 CSVGAWGDTQYF TGCAGCGTTGGGGCTTGGGGGGATACGCAGTATTTT
TRBJ2-7 many TRBD1 TRBV6-6 CATARDRAYEQYF TGTGCCACCGCCCGGGACAGGGCCTACGAGCAGTACTTC
TRBJ1-1 once NA TRBV5-1 CASSWTAMNTEAFF TGCGCCAGCAGCTGGACAGCTATGAACACTGAAGCTTTCTTT
TRBJ2-7 few NA TRBV5-6 CASSWDTYGTSYEQYF TGTGCCAGCAGCTGGGATACATATGGGACTTCCTACGAGCAGTACTTC
TRBJ2-1 few NA TRBV5-1 CASSLQVNEQFF TGCGCCAGCAGCTTACAGGTAAATGAGCAGTTCTTC
TRBJ1-6 few NA TRBV15 CATSRVGVGSPLHF TGTGCCACCAGCAGAGTTGGAGTGGGTTCACCCCTCCACTTT
TRBJ2-3 NA NA TRBV5-1 CASSSVRKPTDTQYF TGCGCCAGCAGCTCGGTGCGGAAACCCACAGATACGCAGTATTTT
TRBJ2-3 few NA TRBV20-1 CSAFRAFENTQYF TGCAGTGCTTTCCGGGCCTTTGAGAATACGCAGTATTTT
TRBJ2-2 few NA TRBV20-1 CSASRGANTGELFF TGCAGTGCTAGTCGGGGGGCAAACACCGGGGAGCTGTTTTTT
TRBJ2-2 NA TRBD1 TRBV29-1 CSVGTGGSGELFF TGCAGCGTGGGGACAGGGGGCAGCGGGGAGCTGTTTTTT
TRBJ1-5 few NA TRBV19 CASSIVPLPNQPQHF TGTGCCAGTAGTATAGTCCCGTTGCCCAATCAGCCCCAGCATTTT
TRBJ2-5 many NA TRBV20-1 CSARSPRSEMETQYF TGCAGTGCTAGAAGTCCGCGCTCCGAGATGGAGACCCAGTACTTC
TRBJ1-2 few NA TRBV28 CASRRGHLYGYTF TGTGCCAGCAGGAGAGGACACCTCTATGGCTACACCTTC
TRBJ2-1 NA TRBD1 TRBV11-2 CASSSGTGYYNEQFF TGTGCCAGCAGCTCCGGGACAGGGTACTACAATGAGCAGTTCTTC